Below, 3 T cell receptor beta chains from the same sample are listed, as sequenced in a study of CD8 T cells in ankylosing spondylitis (dated by TCRdb to 2016 to 2017). The library came from 5' RACE. This sample was sequenced with an Illumina HiSeq 2500. TCRdb trimmed the raw reads at Q25, called clones with MiXCR and kept productive beta chains. Records with the same CDR3 protein are collapsed into one entry carrying the most frequent genes and DNA. The sample has 300,000 to 350,000 distinct CDR3 sequences on record, approximately 10% of them singletons. The top ten constitute around 8.4% of the sample. Sequencing was performed on blood, either unsorted or a sorted T cell fraction (not recorded which). These receptors were taken from a female donor with ankylosing spondylitis or in good health (not recorded which).

This clonotype was observed many times. V gene TRBV12-3 or TRBV12-4 combines with J gene TRBJ1-1; 10 nucleotides agree with TRBD1. The J segment lost 4 bases and the V segment lost 2 bases, leaving 4 bases of the junction unmatched. CDR3 length: 15 amino acids. The CDR3 here is CASSLPDRGFTEAFF. DNA of the CDR3: TGTGCCAGCAGTTTACCGGACAGGGGGTTCACTGAAGCTTTCTTT.

This clonotype was recorded at least ten times. V is TRBV5-4 and J is TRBJ2-5; 7 nucleotides agree with TRBD2. The CDR3 consists of 14 residues. Looked up from germline, CDR1 is SGHNT and CDR2 is YYREEE (reference sequence). V dropped 4 bases and J dropped 5; count of bases not matched to a gene: 8. The CDR3 DNA is TGTGCCAGCAGCATCGCTAGCGGATTCGAGACCCAGTACTTC. Translation: CASSIASGFETQYF.

Ten or more counts support this clonotype. This chain links TRBV20-1 with TRBJ2-2; TRBD2 might be the D (6 bases). Germline V CDR1 and CDR2: DFQATT, SNEGSKA (reference sequence). V was shortened by 1 base and J by 3 bases, with 12 bases between the two germline ends. The CDR3 has 15 amino acids. The CDR3 DNA is TGCAGTGCTAGAGGGGAGGACTCGTACACCGGGGAGCTGTTTTTT. Translated: CSARGEDSYTGELFF.